This T cell receptor beta chain was sequenced for a study of blood T cell repertoires in COVID-19. About the research overall: PBMCs, B-cell-depleted T cells, or T cells provided the cDNA or gDNA that made up the material.

The repertoire was sequenced with immunoSEQ multiplex PCR; TCRdb's copy has only in-frame clones and lacks some. The data hold about 150,000 clones, with roughly 80% observed a single time. The source is a man in his 60s with acute or convalescent COVID-19. Material: peripheral blood.

The CDR3 DNA reads as TGTGCCAGCCCACGACGGCGGAAGGTTTTTAAGGAGACCCAGTACTTC. Translating gives CASPRRRKVFKETQYF. The chain employs TRBV27 and TRBJ2-5; unclear D gene. Germline CDR1 is MNHEY and CDR2 is SMNVEV (reference sequence). Trimming stripped 8 bases from V and 5 bases from J, with 24 bases between. The CDR3 loop spans 16 amino acids.